These 19 T cell receptor beta chains were sequenced from one sample in a study of CD8+ T cells in alopecia areata. Once RNA had been extracted, it was reverse transcribed into cDNA to act as the sequencing template. The data were produced by immunoSEQ multiplex PCR, yet TCRdb's version contains in-frame clones alone and is incomplete. The repertoire consists of 98,000 or so clones, with 60% to 65% occurring once and the leading ten covering 15% to 17%. Sample treatment: oral pan-JAK inhibitor, 5-10 mg twice daily. The source was CD8+ T cells sorted from blood, collected at week 4, from a patient treated with tofacitinib. The receptor set was obtained from a human donor with alopecia areata.

The chain joins TRBV27 to TRBJ2-5, with D perhaps assigned TRBD1 or TRBD2 (5 bases each). Germline CDR1 MNHEY, CDR2 SMNVEV (reference sequence). This CDR3 has 15 amino acids. Trimming stripped 5 bases from V and 0 bases from J, with 13 bases between. The CDR3 protein is CASSVGTPYQETQYF. The CDR3 DNA is TGTGCCAGCAGTGTCGGGACCCCGTACCAAGAGACCCAGTACTTC.

The V call is TRBV6-5, the J call TRBJ1-2; D perhaps matches TRBD1 (6 bases). V shed 8 bases and J shed 6 bases, with 16 bases lying between them. CDR1 is MNHEY and CDR2 is SVGAGI in the germline V gene. This CDR3 is 13 amino acids long. CDR3 sequence reads: CASGLGGLDGYTF. The CDR3 DNA follows: TGTGCCAGCGGGCTGGGGGGGCTGGATGGCTACACCTTC.

V is TRBV30 and J is TRBJ2-7; D unresolved. The V and J ends lost 2 bases and 7 bases respectively, with 9 bases between them. This CDR3 has 11 residues. Germline V gives CDR1 GTSNPN, CDR2 SVGIG (reference sequence). CDR3 DNA: TGTGCCTGGAGTCCTGGGTTAGAGCAGTACTTC. It translates to CAWSPGLEQYF.

This clone showed up just a few times. DNA for the CDR3: TGTGCCAGCAGCTACGCTGACAGGGGGCCCTTTAGTGAGCAGTTCTTC. It codes for CASSYADRGPFSEQFF. This chain uses TRBV7-8 with TRBJ2-1; TRBD1 aligns across 10 bases. The germline V gene encodes CDR1 SGHVS and CDR2 FQNEAQ. CDR3 size: 16 residues. V gave up 4 bases and J gave up 9 bases; unmatched junction bases: 12.

DNA for the CDR3: TGTGCCAGCAGTGAGGGGGAGGGAGCTGTGATAGCCAAAAACATTCAGTACTTC. It yields the protein CASSEGEGAVIAKNIQYF. The chain has TRBV2 and TRBJ2-4, with TRBD2 identical over 7 bases. The CDR3 is 18 residues long. Germline-derived CDR1 and CDR2 are SNHLY and FYNNEI. J lost 0 bases, V lost 3 bases, and 11 bases had no gene match.

This chain links TRBV4-1 with TRBJ2-1; D is perhaps TRBD1 or TRBD2 (5 bases each). CDR3 length: 15 amino acids. Germline CDR1 is MGHRA and CDR2 is YSYEKL. The ends were cut back, 4 bases at V and 6 bases at J, with 16 bases in the middle. CDR3 nucleotides: TGCGCCAGCAGCCGGACACAAGGTGGAGGCAATGAGCAGTTCTTC. The encoded protein is CASSRTQGGGNEQFF.

The chain carries TRBV5-1 and TRBJ1-1, with D tentatively TRBD1 (6 bases). V lost 3 bases and J 0 bases, leaving 12 bases between the germline ends. Germline V gives CDR1 SGHRS, CDR2 YFSETQ. The CDR3 contains 15 residues. The CDR3 DNA follows: TGCGCCAGCAGCTGGGGGACACGCATGAACACTGAAGCTTTCTTT. Encoded protein: CASSWGTRMNTEAFF.

This clone was observed a handful of times. The V and J genes are TRBV7-9 and TRBJ2-4; D ambiguous. Looked up from germline, CDR1 is SEHNR and CDR2 is FQNEAQ (reference sequence). The CDR3 covers 14 residues. The V and J ends lost 5 bases and 0 bases respectively, with 8 bases between them. The CDR3 coding sequence is TGTGCCAGCAGCCCATCGTTAGCCAAAAACATTCAGTACTTC. Protein sequence: CASSPSLAKNIQYF.

The V call is TRBV15, the J call TRBJ1-2, with D possibly being TRBD1 (5 bases). The CDR3 totals 14 residues. Trimming cost V 0 bases and J 7 bases, with 12 bases left between them. CDR1 is LNHNV and CDR2 is YYDKDF in the germline V gene (reference sequence). The CDR3 here is CATSRDLGGGGYTF. The CDR3 DNA sequence: TGTGCCACCAGCAGAGATCTTGGGGGTGGTGGCTACACCTTC.

The J gene is TRBJ1-2, the V gene TRBV27; no clear D. CDR1 MNHEY and CDR2 SMNVEV come from the germline V gene (reference sequence). V dropped 3 bases and J dropped 6 bases, with 17 bases sitting between them. This CDR3 comprises 15 residues. DNA of the CDR3: TGTGCCAGCAGTTTTAAACGGGGTGTGGTAAATGGCTACACCTTC. Translation gives CASSFKRGVVNGYTF.

The chain recombines TRBV28 with TRBJ2-5, with D possibly matching TRBD2 (5 bases). Germline V gene sequence: CDR1 MDHEN, CDR2 SYDVKM. Trimming removed 7 bases at V and 4 bases at J, with 16 bases between. The CDR3 has 14 residues. The CDR3 loop reads CASTFPGVGETQYF. CDR3 coding DNA: TGTGCCAGCACTTTCCCCGGGGTAGGAGAGACCCAGTACTTC.

The chain recombines TRBV4-3 with TRBJ2-1, with 11 bases fitting TRBD2. V gave up 3 bases and J gave up 3 bases; unmatched junction bases: 4. Germline V gene data show CDR1 as LGHNA and CDR2 as YSLEER. This CDR3 region has 16 residues. As DNA, the CDR3 is TGCGCCAGCAGCCACATAGCGGGAGGGCGCTACAATGAGCAGTTCTTC. Protein: CASSHIAGGRYNEQFF.

V and J are TRBV27 and TRBJ1-6; D is unclear. Trimming shortened V by 6 bases and J by 8 bases, and 8 bases separated the two germline ends. Germline V gene lookup returns CDR1 MNHEY and CDR2 SMNVEV (reference sequence). The CDR3 contains 12 residues. CDR3 amino acids: CASRSLDSPLHF. In nucleotides, the CDR3 is TGTGCCAGCAGGAGTCTTGATTCACCCCTCCACTTT.

The chain joins TRBV9 to TRBJ2-7; 9 nucleotides line up with TRBD1. With 4 bases clipped from V and 3 bases from J, the junction kept 5 bases outside the gene matches. In germline, CDR1 is SGDLS, CDR2 YYNGEE. The length of the CDR3 is 14 residues. The CDR3 sequence: CASSFGTGRYEQYF. CDR3 bases: TGTGCCAGCAGCTTCGGGACAGGGCGCTACGAGCAGTACTTC.

The chain joins TRBV4-1 to TRBJ2-2; the D gene could be TRBD1 or TRBD2 (5 bases each). Germline V gene data show CDR1 as MGHRA and CDR2 as YSYEKL. V lost 3 bases to trimming and J lost 13 bases, with 15 bases between them. This CDR3 comprises 13 residues. CDR3 nucleotides: TGCGCCAGCAGCCATTTCGGGACCCTAGGGCTGTTTTTT. It codes for CASSHFGTLGLFF.

This chain joins TRBV18 and TRBJ2-7; D may be TRBD1 or TRBD2 (5 bases each). Germline V gene lookup returns CDR1 KGHSH and CDR2 LQKENI. V lost 0 bases, J lost 0 bases, and 9 bases lay in between. The CDR3 is 15 amino acids. The CDR3: CASSPPSGSSYEQYF. The CDR3 DNA is TGTGCCAGCTCACCACCGTCAGGGAGCTCCTACGAGCAGTACTTC.

This clone appeared a single time. V is TRBV20-1 and J is TRBJ2-7; 7 bases agree with TRBD1. Germline loops: CDR1 DFQATT, CDR2 SNEGSKA (reference sequence). This CDR3 contains 11 residues. Unmatched junction bases numbered 1, after V lost 5 bases and J lost 3 bases. The CDR3, as DNA: TGCAGTGCTCGACAGGGCTACGAGCAGTACTTC. It encodes CSARQGYEQYF.

The chain has TRBV27 and TRBJ2-5, with TRBD1 matching 7 bases. This CDR3 is built from 15 residues. Unmatched junction bases numbered 10, after V lost 5 bases and J lost 4 bases. Germline CDR1 MNHEY, CDR2 SMNVEV (reference sequence). CDR3: CASSTAQPGGETQYF. Written as DNA, the CDR3 is TGTGCCAGCAGTACGGCCCAGCCAGGGGGAGAGACCCAGTACTTC.

The chain combines TRBV5-1 with TRBJ2-7, with a weak D call TRBD1 (6 bases). Germline values: CDR1 SGHRS, CDR2 YFSETQ. This CDR3 is 13 amino acids long. Trimming stripped 0 bases from V and 3 bases from J, with 7 bases between. Here the CDR3 reads CASSLVGGYEQYF. Here the CDR3 DNA reads TGCGCCAGCAGCTTGGTAGGGGGCTACGAGCAGTACTTC.